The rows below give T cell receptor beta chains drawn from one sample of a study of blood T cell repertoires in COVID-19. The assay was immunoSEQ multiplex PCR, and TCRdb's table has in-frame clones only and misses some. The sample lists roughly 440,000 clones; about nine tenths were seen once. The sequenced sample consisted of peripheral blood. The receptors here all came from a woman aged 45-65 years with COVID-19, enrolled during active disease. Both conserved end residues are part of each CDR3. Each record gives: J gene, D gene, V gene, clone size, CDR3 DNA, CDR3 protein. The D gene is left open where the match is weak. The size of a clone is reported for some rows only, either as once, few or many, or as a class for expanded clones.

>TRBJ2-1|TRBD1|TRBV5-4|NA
TGTGCCAGCAGCTTTACAGGGGTGAATGAGCAGTTCTTC
CASSFTGVNEQFF
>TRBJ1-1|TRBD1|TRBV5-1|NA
TGCGCCAGCAGCTTGGCCTTGACAGGGTATCTAGGCACTGAAGCTTTCTTT
CASSLALTGYLGTEAFF
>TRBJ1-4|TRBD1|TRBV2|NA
TGTGCCAGCAGTGAAGGTGATACAGGGGACGAAAAACTGTTTTTT
CASSEGDTGDEKLFF
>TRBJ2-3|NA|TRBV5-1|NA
TGCGCCAGCAGCTTAGGAGATTACACAGATACGCAGTATTTT
CASSLGDYTDTQYF
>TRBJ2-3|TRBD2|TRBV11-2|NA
TGTGCCAGCAGCTTAACAGTGGACGGGGGGTCACCAACCGGGCCAGCGCAGTATTTT
CASSLTVDGGSPTGPAQYF
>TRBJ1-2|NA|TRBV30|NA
TGTGCCTGGGAGAACAGCAACTATGGCTACACCTTC
CAWENSNYGYTF
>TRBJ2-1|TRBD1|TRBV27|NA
TGTGCCAGCAGTTTAGGGACAGGGGGCTTGGATGAGCAGTTCTTC
CASSLGTGGLDEQFF
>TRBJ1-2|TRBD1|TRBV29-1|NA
TGCAGCGTTGAAGGGGACAGGGACGACTATGGCTACACCTTC
CSVEGDRDDYGYTF
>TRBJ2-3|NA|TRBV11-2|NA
TGTGCCAGCAGCTCCTACACAGATACGCAGTATTTT
CASSSYTDTQYF
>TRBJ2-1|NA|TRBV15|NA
TGTGCCACCAGCAGGGGGAGAGTATTCGTAGGTAATGAGCAGTTCTTC
CATSRGRVFVGNEQFF
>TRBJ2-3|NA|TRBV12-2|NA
TGTGCACCGGGTATGCGCAGAACTAGCGGGGGGGCTCGTGTTACAGATACGCAGTATTTT
CAPGMRRTSGGARVTDTQYF
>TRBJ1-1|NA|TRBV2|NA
TGTGCCAGCAGTGAAGATTGGGCAGGGCCGGACACTGAAGCTTTCTTT
CASSEDWAGPDTEAFF
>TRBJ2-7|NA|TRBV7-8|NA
TGTGCCAGCAGCTCTTTAGGAGGGGAAGGGAAAGAGCAGTACTTC
CASSSLGGEGKEQYF
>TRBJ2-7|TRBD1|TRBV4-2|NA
TGTGCCAGCAGCAATACCGGGACAGGGGAGCTTAAGAGATCCTACGAGCAGTACTTC
CASSNTGTGELKRSYEQYF
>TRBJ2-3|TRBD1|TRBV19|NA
TGTGCCAGTAGTATGGACAGGGGGGATACGCAGTATTTT
CASSMDRGDTQYF
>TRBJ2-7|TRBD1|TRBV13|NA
TGTGCCAGCAGCTTGACAGGGAATAATCGGTACTTC
CASSLTGNNRYF
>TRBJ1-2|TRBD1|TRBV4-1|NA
TGCGCCAGCAGCCAACCCGGGACAGGGGATGATGGCTACACCTTC
CASSQPGTGDDGYTF
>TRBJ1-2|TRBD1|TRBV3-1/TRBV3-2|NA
TGTGCCAGCAGCATCTTCGGACAGGCCAGAGACGGCTACACCTTC
CASSIFGQARDGYTF
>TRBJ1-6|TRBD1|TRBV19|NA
TGTGCCAGTAGTGTGGACAGGGGAGGTTCACCCCTCCACTTT
CASSVDRGGSPLHF
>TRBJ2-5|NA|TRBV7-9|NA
TGTGCCAGCAGCGCAGTAAACCAAGAGACCCAGTACTTC
CASSAVNQETQYF
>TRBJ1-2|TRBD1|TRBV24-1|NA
TGTGCCACCAGTGACCCCGGGACAGGGGTTGACGGCCCCTCCGGCTACACCTTC
CATSDPGTGVDGPSGYTF
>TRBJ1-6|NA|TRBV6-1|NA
TGTGCCAGCAGTGACAGGCCCCCGGCCCCCCTCCACTTT
CASSDRPPAPLHF
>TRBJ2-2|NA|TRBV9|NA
TGTGCCAGCAGCGTATGGGGAGGGGGGACCGGGGAGCTGTTTTTT
CASSVWGGGTGELFF
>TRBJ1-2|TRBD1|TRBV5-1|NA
TGCGCCAGCAGCTTGGAGGGACAGGGGGCTTGGGGCTACACCTTC
CASSLEGQGAWGYTF
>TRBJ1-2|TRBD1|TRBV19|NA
TGTGCCAGTAGTATCACAGGACAGGGGTATGGCTACACCTTC
CASSITGQGYGYTF
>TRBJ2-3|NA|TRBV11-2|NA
TGTGCCAGCAGCGTCAAAGATACGCAGTATTTT
CASSVKDTQYF
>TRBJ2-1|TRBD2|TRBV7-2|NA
TGTGCCAGCAGCTCCCAGACTAGCACGGGGGAGCAGTTCTTC
CASSSQTSTGEQFF
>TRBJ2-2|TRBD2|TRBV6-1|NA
TGTGCCAGCAGTGATAGGGGAGGGGCAAACACCGGGGAGCTGTTTTTT
CASSDRGGANTGELFF
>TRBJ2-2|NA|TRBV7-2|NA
TGTGCCGAGCACGGAGCGGAGCGAAGGGGGGAGCTGTTTTTT
CAEHGAERRGELFF
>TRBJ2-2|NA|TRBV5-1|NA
TGCGCCAGCAGCGCCGACAAATCCGGGGAGCTGTTTTTT
CASSADKSGELFF
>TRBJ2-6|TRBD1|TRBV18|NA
TGTGCCAGCTCACATGGACAGGGAACTGCTGGGGCCAACGTCCTGACTTTC
CASSHGQGTAGANVLTF
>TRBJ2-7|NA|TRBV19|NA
TGTGCCAGTAGTATTAGCGCACAGGGATTCTACGAGCAGTACTTC
CASSISAQGFYEQYF
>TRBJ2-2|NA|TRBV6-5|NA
TGTGCCAGCAGTTACTCGGTCGCTAGCGTTGCCGGGGAGCTGTTTTTT
CASSYSVASVAGELFF
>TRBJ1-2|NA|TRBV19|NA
TGTGCCAGTAGTATAGACGACAGCTATGGCTACACCTTC
CASSIDDSYGYTF
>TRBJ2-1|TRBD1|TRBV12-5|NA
TGTGCTAGTGGCATTGCGATGGGACAGGGATTGAACAATGAGCAGTTCTTC
CASGIAMGQGLNNEQFF
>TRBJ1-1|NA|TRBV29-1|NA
TGCAGCGTCGAAGGGTCTCGGAGGAACACGGAAGCTTTCTTT
CSVEGSRRNTEAFF
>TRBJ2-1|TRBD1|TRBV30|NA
TGTGCCTGGGCGACAGGGGGCGGGAATGAGCAGTTCTTC
CAWATGGGNEQFF
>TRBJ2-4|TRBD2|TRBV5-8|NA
TGTGCCAGCAGCTTGGGGACTAGAGACATTCAGTACTTC
CASSLGTRDIQYF
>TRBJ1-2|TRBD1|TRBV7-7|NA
TGTGCCAGCAGCTACTCGGACAGGGCGAAGGATGGCTACACCTTC
CASSYSDRAKDGYTF
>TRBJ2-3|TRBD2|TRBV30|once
TGTGCCTGGAGTGGCCTACTAGCGGTACCCACAGATACGCAGTATTTT
CAWSGLLAVPTDTQYF
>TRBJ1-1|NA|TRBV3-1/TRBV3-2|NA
TGTGCCAGCAGCTCTCGACAGACGGTAAACACTGAAGCTTTCTTT
CASSSRQTVNTEAFF
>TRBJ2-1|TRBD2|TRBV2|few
TGTGCCAGCACCGAAGAACGGCTAGCGGGGGGGAAGTTCTTC
CASTEERLAGGKFF